Listed here are 10 T cell receptor beta chains from one sample, sequenced in a study of graft-versus-host responses after intestinal transplantation. These TCRs' antigens remain unknown. Sequencing used immunoSEQ multiplex PCR; TCRdb keeps in-frame clones, though not all of them. The sample carries more than 65,000 clones, 90% recorded once. Specimen: unstimulated CD8+ T cells sorted from spleen or lymph node cells, collected before intestinal transplant. The source is a human donor who received an intestinal transplant.

V usage is TRBV6-1 and J usage is TRBJ2-2; 8 bases agree with TRBD2. With V trimmed by 7 bases and J by 6 bases, 7 bases remained unmatched. The length of the CDR3 is 14 residues. Germline V gives CDR1 MNHNS, CDR2 SASEGT. The CDR3: CASNRGGLAGELFF. Written as DNA, the CDR3 is TGTGCCAGCAATCGGGGGGGGTTAGCCGGGGAGCTGTTTTTT.

The chain has TRBV5-6 and TRBJ2-7; the D gene is possibly TRBD1 (5 bases). The V gene's germline CDR1 is SGHDT and CDR2 YYEEEE. This CDR3 region has 14 residues. Between the trimmed V and J ends, which lost 0 bases and 2 bases, there was a span of 9 bases. In DNA, the CDR3 is TGTGCCAGCAGCTTGGCACAGGCCCCCTACGAGCAGTACTTC. It specifies CASSLAQAPYEQYF.

CDR3: CSVEDRGGGPYNEQFF. CDR3 in DNA: TGCAGCGTTGAAGATCGTGGCGGGGGTCCCTACAATGAGCAGTTCTTC. The V gene is TRBV29-1, the J gene TRBJ2-1; 7 nucleotides align to TRBD2. Germline CDR1 SQVTM, CDR2 ANQGSEA. The CDR3 is made up of 16 amino acids. V shed 0 bases and J 2 bases; nucleotides not matched to a gene: 7.

The chain joins TRBV19 to TRBJ1-3, with 7 positions matching TRBD1. The trim removed 7 bases at V and 0 bases at J, leaving 15 bases unmatched. Germline lookup yields CDR1 LNHDA and CDR2 SQIVND (reference sequence). There are 18 residues in the CDR3. CDR3: CASTPVGTAKTSGNTIYF. In DNA, the CDR3 is TGTGCCAGTACCCCAGTGGGGACAGCAAAAACCTCTGGAAACACCATATATTTT.

This rearrangement joins TRBV7-8 to TRBJ1-5, with 7 bases lining up with TRBD1. V lost 3 bases and J lost 0; bases outside the gene matches: 11. Germline-derived CDR1 and CDR2 are SGHVS and FQNEAQ. CDR3 length equals 18 residues. The CDR3 reads CASSFKTGPGYSNQPQHF. As DNA, the CDR3 is TGTGCCAGCAGCTTTAAGACAGGGCCGGGGTATAGCAATCAGCCCCAGCATTTT.

The chain recombines TRBV5-1 with TRBJ1-5; weak D call: TRBD1 (6 bases). CDR3 length: 15 amino acids. Germline CDR1 and CDR2: SGHRS and YFSETQ. Trimming stripped 3 bases from V and 3 bases from J, with 13 bases between. The CDR3 sequence: CASSWGGQLNQPQHF. CDR3 bases: TGCGCCAGCAGCTGGGGGGGGCAGCTCAATCAGCCCCAGCATTTT.

The chain is built from TRBV27 and TRBJ2-1; 7 positions match TRBD1. The length of the CDR3 is 15 residues. Germline V gene data show CDR1 as MNHEY and CDR2 as SMNVEV (reference sequence). V gave up 10 bases and J gave up 3 bases; unmatched junction bases: 12. CDR3 loop: CATALGQPDYNEQFF. CDR3 DNA sequence: TGTGCCACCGCCCTGGGACAGCCCGACTACAATGAGCAGTTCTTC.

In this sample, this clone turned up once. The V gene is TRBV11-2, the J gene TRBJ2-7, with 7 bases aligning to TRBD2. The germline gives CDR1 SGHAT, CDR2 FQNNGV. The CDR3 runs 15 residues. The V gene end was trimmed by 1 base and the J gene end by 4 bases; junction bases not matched to a gene: 7. CDR3 protein: CASSLGGGEGYEQYF. The CDR3 DNA reads TGTGCCAGCAGCTTAGGGGGAGGGGAGGGGTACGAGCAGTACTTC.

The V and J genes are TRBV7-3 and TRBJ2-1, with 14 bases fitting TRBD2. Germline loops: CDR1 SGHTA, CDR2 FQGTGA. Trimming at V came to 4 bases and at J to 5 bases, leaving 1 base not matched to a gene. The CDR3 loop spans 15 amino acids. CDR3 in DNA: TGTGCCAGCAGCTGGGGACTAGCGGGGGACAATGAGCAGTTCTTC. Protein: CASSWGLAGDNEQFF. Full variable domain (outside the CDR3, taken from reference TRBV7-3 and TRBJ2-1): GAGVSQTPSNKVTEKGKYVELRCDPISGHTALYWYRQSLGQGPEFLIYFQGTGAADDSGLPNDRFFAVRPEGSVSTLKIQRTERGDSAVYLCASSWGLAGDNEQFFGPGTRLTVL.

A few counts support this clone. The CDR3 bases are TGTGCCAGCAGCTACAGGACAGGGGTGGGGGAGCAGTACTTC. Translation: CASSYRTGVGEQYF. V and J are TRBV13 and TRBJ2-7; 9 bases line up with TRBD1. CDR3 length: 14 residues. In germline, CDR1 is PRHDT, CDR2 FYEKMQ (reference sequence). Germline trimming cut 4 bases from V and 7 bases from J; bases unmatched to any gene: 8.